This TCR beta chain comes out of a study of blood T cell repertoires in COVID-19. About the study: Samples taken during acute and convalescent COVID-19 were collected in the United States, Italy and Spain. Nucleic acid was either cDNA or gDNA, and it came from T cells, B-cell-depleted T cells, or PBMCs.

The CDR3 length is 12 residues. The junction had 5 bases not matched to a gene; V was cut back by 8 bases and J by 5 bases. Germline V CDR1 and CDR2: MNHEY, SVGAGI. How the authors handled the data: From reference gene primer amplification, estimates of nucleated cell counts were derived. Data came from immunoSEQ multiplex PCR; TCRdb stores just in-frame clones and leaves some out. That table furnishes V, J and clone size, whereas the DNA furnished D and trimming. This sample has about 210,000 clones; approximately 89% occur once, and the top ten carry 4.5% to 5.5%. The clonotype originates from a woman aged 35 to 49 with acute or convalescent COVID-19. The specimen sequenced was peripheral blood. The V call is TRBV6-5, the J call TRBJ2-5; 7 bases are a match to TRBD2. The CDR3 region has the DNA TGTGCCAGCCGCCTGGGGGGGGAGACCCAGTACTTC. This gives the protein CASRLGGETQYF.